This T cell receptor beta chain originates from a study of human T cells and chemical hapten exposure. Study background: The study sensitized with 2% DPC on a 2 cm by 2 cm patch of upper inner arm skin.

Time point in this sample: patch test 1, 2 weeks after DPC sensitization. Treatment reported: therapeutic diphenylcyclopropenone sensitization with weekly scalp DPC. Sample donors consisted of patients with alopecia, aged 18 to 70 years, who were suitable for DPC. Study observations and caveats: Donor immune responses may differ from healthy people's, since all donors had alopecia. Following DPC sensitization, TCRs present above 1 in 1000 frequency showed no change.

Per the germline V gene, CDR1 is SGHDT and CDR2 is YYEEEE. The CDR3 has 16 residues. The junction had 10 bases not matched to a gene; V was cut back by 4 bases and J by 1 base. The table lists this clonotype with many counts. As yet, its antigen is unknown. TCRdb ran MiXCR on the RACE reads and lists one entry per CDR3 protein. In the table there are about 49,000 distinct CDR3 sequences, 9.3% of which are singletons. The chain carries TRBV5-6 and TRBJ1-1; 7 nucleotides align to TRBD1. Sequenced material: whole blood, taken in connection with sensitization to the hapten diphenylcyclopropenone (DPC). The source of this sequence is a woman in her fifties or sixties with alopecia areata. Some clones in this sample may be carry-over from other donors' samples. The CDR3 region is CASSMRNRQGNTEAFF. The CDR3 nucleotides read TGTGCCAGCAGCATGAGAAACCGACAGGGGAACACTGAAGCTTTCTTT. Full variable domain (rest looked up from reference TRBV5-6 and TRBJ1-1): DAGVTQSPTHLIKTRGQQVTLRCSPKSGHDTVSWYQQALGQGPQFIFQYYEEEERQRGNFPDRFSGHQFPNYSSELNVNALLLGDSALYLCASSMRNRQGNTEAFFGQGTRLTVV.